These T cell receptor beta chains were read from a single sample in a study of vaccination and CD4 T cells after COVID-19. Each CDR3 protein gets one entry after TCRdb re-called the PCR reads with MiXCR. The sample gives about 19,000 distinct CDR3 sequences, 38% of which show up once; 13% to 15% is in the top ten. Antigens of these TCRs are unknown. Sequencing was performed on cultured CD4+ T cells from blood. These receptors originate from a human donor with COVID-19. CDR3s include the opening cysteine and the closing phenylalanine or tryptophan. Fields, in order: J gene, clone size, D gene, V gene, CDR3 protein, CDR3 DNA. A D gene is named only where the DNA matches it firmly. The size field is filled for only some rows; it gives once, few, many or a size class.

>TRBJ1-5|few|.|TRBV6-2/TRBV6-3
CASIAGGSNQPQHF
TGTGCCAGCATCGCGGGCGGTAGCAATCAGCCCCAGCATTTT
>TRBJ2-6|.|.|TRBV5-8
CASSWRTASGANVLTF
TGTGCCAGCAGCTGGAGGACAGCCTCTGGGGCCAACGTCCTGACTTTC
>TRBJ2-2|.|TRBD2|TRBV7-2
CASSLGLAGGHGGELFF
TGTGCCAGCAGCTTAGGGCTAGCGGGGGGGCACGGCGGGGAGCTGTTTTTT
>TRBJ1-1|few|.|TRBV10-2
CASSPADRRTEAFF
TGCGCCAGCAGTCCAGCTGACAGGAGGACTGAAGCTTTCTTT
>TRBJ1-1|.|.|TRBV5-4
CASSPTVDSNTEAFF
TGTGCCAGCAGCCCGACGGTTGATTCGAACACTGAAGCTTTCTTT
>TRBJ1-1|once|.|TRBV19
CASSIVQGGAFF
TGTGCCAGTAGTATAGTGCAAGGGGGAGCTTTCTTT
>TRBJ2-7|.|.|TRBV28
CASSLNGGPTYEQYF
TGTGCCAGCAGTTTAAACGGGGGGCCGACCTACGAGCAGTACTTC
>TRBJ1-2|few|TRBD1|TRBV20-1
CSAHRGGDGYTF
TGCAGTGCTCACAGGGGAGGGGATGGCTACACCTTC
>TRBJ2-1|once|.|TRBV10-3
CAISGGTSDNEQFF
TGTGCCATCAGTGGGGGGACGTCTGACAATGAGCAGTTCTTC
>TRBJ1-5|.|TRBD1|TRBV19
CASSIGQGPNQPQHF
TGTGCCAGTAGTATAGGACAGGGTCCCAATCAGCCCCAGCATTTT
>TRBJ2-5|few|TRBD1|TRBV11-3
CASSLGTQGSQETQYF
TGTGCCAGCAGCTTAGGGACACAGGGGTCTCAAGAGACCCAGTACTTC
>TRBJ1-5|.|TRBD1|TRBV29-1
CSVEVTGQPNQPQHF
TGCAGCGTTGAAGTTACGGGACAGCCCAATCAGCCCCAGCATTTT
>TRBJ2-3|.|.|TRBV25-1
CASSAHRGGGDTQYF
TGTGCCAGCAGTGCCCATAGGGGGGGAGGAGATACGCAGTATTTT
>TRBJ1-1|.|.|TRBV27
CASRRRQDTEAFF
TGTGCCAGCAGACGTCGACAGGACACTGAAGCTTTCTTT
>TRBJ2-5|.|.|TRBV20-1
CSASEEFRETQYF
TGCAGTGCTAGTGAGGAATTTAGGGAGACCCAGTACTTC